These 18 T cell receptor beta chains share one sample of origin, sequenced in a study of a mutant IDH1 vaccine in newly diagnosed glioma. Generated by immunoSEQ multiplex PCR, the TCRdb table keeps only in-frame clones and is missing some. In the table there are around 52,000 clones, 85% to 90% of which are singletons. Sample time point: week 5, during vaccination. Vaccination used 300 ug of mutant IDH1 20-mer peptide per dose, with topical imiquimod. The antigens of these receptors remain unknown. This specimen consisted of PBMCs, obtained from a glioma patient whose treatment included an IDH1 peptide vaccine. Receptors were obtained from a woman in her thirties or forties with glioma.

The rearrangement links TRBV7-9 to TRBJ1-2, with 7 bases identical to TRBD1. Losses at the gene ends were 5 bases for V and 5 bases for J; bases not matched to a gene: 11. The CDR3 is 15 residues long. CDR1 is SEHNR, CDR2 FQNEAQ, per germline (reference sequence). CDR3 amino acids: CASSTTPGTVYGYTF. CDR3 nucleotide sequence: TGTGCCAGCAGCACGACCCCCGGGACAGTGTATGGCTACACCTTC.

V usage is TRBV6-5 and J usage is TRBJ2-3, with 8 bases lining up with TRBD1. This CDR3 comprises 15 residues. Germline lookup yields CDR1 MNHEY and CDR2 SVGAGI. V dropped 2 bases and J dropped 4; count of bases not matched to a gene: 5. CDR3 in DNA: TGTGCCAGCAGTTACGCCAGGGGGCAGTCAGATACGCAGTATTTT. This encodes CASSYARGQSDTQYF.

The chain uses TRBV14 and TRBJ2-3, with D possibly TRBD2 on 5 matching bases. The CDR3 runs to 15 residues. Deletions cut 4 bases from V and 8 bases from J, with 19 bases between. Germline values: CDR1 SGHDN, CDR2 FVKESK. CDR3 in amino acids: CASSRQTNSRVTQYF. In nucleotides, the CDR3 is TGTGCCAGCAGCCGACAAACAAATTCGAGGGTTACGCAGTATTTT.

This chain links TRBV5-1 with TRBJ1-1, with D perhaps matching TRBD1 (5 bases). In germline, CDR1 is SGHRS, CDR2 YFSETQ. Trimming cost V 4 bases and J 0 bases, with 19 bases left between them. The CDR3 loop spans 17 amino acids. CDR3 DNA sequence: TGCGCCAGCAGCACTAGCGGGGCTCGAGGGTTGAACACTGAAGCTTTCTTT. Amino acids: CASSTSGARGLNTEAFF.

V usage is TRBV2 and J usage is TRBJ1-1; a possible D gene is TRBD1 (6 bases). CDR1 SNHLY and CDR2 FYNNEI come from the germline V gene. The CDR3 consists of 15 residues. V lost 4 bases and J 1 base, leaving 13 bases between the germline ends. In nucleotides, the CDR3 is TGTGCCAGCAGTGTGTCGGGGGGCGGGAACACTGAAGCTTTCTTT. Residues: CASSVSGGGNTEAFF.

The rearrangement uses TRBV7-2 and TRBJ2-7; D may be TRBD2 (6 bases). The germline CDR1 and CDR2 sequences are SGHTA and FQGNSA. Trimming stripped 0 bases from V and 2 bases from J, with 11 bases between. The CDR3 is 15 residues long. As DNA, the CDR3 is TGTGCCAGCAGCTTAGCGGGGGGACCCGCCTACGAGCAGTACTTC. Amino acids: CASSLAGGPAYEQYF.

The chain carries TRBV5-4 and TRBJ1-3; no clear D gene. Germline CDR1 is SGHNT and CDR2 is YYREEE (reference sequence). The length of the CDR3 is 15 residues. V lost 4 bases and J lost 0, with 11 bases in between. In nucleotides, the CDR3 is TGTGCCAGCAGCATAGACCGTAGCTCTGGAAACACCATATATTTT. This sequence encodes CASSIDRSSGNTIYF.

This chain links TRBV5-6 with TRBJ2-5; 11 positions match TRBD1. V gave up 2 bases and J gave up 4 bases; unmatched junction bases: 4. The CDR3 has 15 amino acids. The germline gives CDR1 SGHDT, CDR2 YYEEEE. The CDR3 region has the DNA TGTGCCAGCAGCTTAGGGACAGGGGGTTCAGAGACCCAGTACTTC. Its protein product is CASSLGTGGSETQYF.

CDR3 sequence (DNA): TGCGCCAGCAGCCAAGCAGTTTACCGCCGGGCCTATGGCTACACCTTC. The encoded protein is CASSQAVYRRAYGYTF. The chain combines TRBV4-1 with TRBJ1-2; no clear D. Germline lookup yields CDR1 MGHRA and CDR2 YSYEKL. V dropped 1 base and J dropped 4 bases, with 16 bases sitting between them. This CDR3 region has 16 residues.

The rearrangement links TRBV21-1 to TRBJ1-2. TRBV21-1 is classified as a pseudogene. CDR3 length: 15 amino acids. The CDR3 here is CASSKLKDGAAFYTF. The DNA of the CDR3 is TGTGCCAGCAGCAAATTAAAGGACGGGGCCGCCTTCTACACCTTC.

This chain's CDR3 is CSTKTVSSGNTIYF. The DNA for the CDR3 is TGCAGCACCAAGACAGTCTCCTCTGGAAACACCATATATTTT. The rearrangement links TRBV29-1 to TRBJ1-3; D is perhaps TRBD1 (5 bases). This CDR3 is built from 14 residues. Germline-derived CDR1 and CDR2 are SQVTM and ANQGSEA. Deletions cut 8 bases from V and 0 bases from J, with 14 bases between.

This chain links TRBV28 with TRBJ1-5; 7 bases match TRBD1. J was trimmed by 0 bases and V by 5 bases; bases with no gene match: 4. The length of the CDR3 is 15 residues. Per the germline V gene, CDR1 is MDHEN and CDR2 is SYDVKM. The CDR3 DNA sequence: TGTGCCAGCAGTGGTCGGACAGGTAGCAATCAGCCCCAGCATTTT. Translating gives CASSGRTGSNQPQHF.

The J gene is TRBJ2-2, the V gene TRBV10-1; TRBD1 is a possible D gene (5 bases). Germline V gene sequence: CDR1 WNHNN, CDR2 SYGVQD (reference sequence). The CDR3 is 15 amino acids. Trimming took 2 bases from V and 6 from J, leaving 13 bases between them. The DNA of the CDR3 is TGCGCCAGCAGTGAGACCCGGACACTACCCGGGGAGCTGTTTTTT. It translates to CASSETRTLPGELFF.

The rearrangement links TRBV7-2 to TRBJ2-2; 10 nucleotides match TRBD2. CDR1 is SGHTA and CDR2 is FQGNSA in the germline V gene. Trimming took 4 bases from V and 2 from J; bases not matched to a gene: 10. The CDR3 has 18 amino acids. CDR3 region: CASSSPTSGRINTGELFF. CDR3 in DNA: TGTGCCAGCAGCTCGCCGACTAGCGGGCGAATCAACACCGGGGAGCTGTTTTTT.

The CDR3 protein is CSVPAGPDPVEQFF. The CDR3 nucleotides read TGCAGCGTCCCCGCGGGCCCTGATCCGGTGGAGCAGTTCTTC. This chain uses TRBV29-1 with TRBJ2-1; weak D call: TRBD2 (5 bases). Germline loops: CDR1 SQVTM, CDR2 ANQGSEA. The CDR3 runs to 14 residues. Trimming took off 6 bases at V and 10 bases at J, with 22 bases between the two ends.

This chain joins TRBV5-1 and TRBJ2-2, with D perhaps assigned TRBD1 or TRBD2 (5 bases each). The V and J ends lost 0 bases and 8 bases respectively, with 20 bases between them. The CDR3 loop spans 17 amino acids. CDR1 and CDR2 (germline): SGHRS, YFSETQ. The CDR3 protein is CASSLGVPTARGGELFF. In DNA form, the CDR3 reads TGCGCCAGCAGCTTGGGGGTGCCGACAGCGCGCGGGGGGGAGCTGTTTTTT.

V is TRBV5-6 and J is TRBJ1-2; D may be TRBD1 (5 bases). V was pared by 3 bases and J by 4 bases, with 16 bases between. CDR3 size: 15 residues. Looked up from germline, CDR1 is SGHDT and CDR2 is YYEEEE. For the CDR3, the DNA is TGTGCCAGCAGCTGGACGGGGGTTGGGAGCTATGGCTACACCTTC. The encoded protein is CASSWTGVGSYGYTF.

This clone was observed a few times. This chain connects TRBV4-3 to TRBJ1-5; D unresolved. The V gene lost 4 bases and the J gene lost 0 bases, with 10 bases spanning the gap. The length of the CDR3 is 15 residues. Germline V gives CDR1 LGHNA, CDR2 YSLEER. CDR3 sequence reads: CASSRSPYSNQPQHF. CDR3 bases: TGCGCCAGCAGCCGAAGCCCATATAGCAATCAGCCCCAGCATTTT.